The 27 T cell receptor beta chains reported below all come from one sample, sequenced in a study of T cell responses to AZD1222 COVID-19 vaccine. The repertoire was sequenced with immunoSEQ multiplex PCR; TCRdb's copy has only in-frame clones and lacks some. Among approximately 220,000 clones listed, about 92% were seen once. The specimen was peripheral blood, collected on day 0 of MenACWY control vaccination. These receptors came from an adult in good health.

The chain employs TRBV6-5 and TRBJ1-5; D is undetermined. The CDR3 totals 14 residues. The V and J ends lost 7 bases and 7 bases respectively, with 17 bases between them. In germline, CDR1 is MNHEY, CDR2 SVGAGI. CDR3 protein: CASTRGRVEQPQHF. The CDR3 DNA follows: TGTGCCAGCACCCGAGGGAGGGTAGAGCAGCCCCAGCATTTT.

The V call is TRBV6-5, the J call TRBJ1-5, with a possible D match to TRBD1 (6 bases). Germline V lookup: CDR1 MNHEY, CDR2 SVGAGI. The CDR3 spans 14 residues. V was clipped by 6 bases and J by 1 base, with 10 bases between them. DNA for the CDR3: TGTGCCAGCAGCAGGGACATGAGCAATCAGCCCCAGCATTTT. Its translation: CASSRDMSNQPQHF.

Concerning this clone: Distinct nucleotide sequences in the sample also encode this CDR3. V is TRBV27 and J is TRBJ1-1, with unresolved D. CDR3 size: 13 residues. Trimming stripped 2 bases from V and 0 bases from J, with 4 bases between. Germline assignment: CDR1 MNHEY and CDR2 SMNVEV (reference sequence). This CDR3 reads CASSLTVNTEAFF. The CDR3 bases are TGTGCCAGCAGTTTAACAGTGAACACTGAAGCTTTCTTT.

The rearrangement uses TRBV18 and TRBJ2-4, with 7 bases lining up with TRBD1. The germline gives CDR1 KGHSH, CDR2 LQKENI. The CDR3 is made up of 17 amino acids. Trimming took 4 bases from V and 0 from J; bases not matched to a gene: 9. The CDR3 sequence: CASSQRDSILAKNIQYF. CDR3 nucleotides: TGTGCCAGCTCACAGAGGGACAGCATCTTAGCCAAAAACATTCAGTACTTC.

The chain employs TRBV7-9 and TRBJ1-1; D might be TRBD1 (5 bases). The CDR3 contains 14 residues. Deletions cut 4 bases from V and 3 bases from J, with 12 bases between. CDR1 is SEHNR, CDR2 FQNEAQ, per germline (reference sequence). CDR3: CASSSPGGDTEAFF. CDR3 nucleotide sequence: TGTGCCAGCAGCTCCCCCGGGGGGGACACTGAAGCTTTCTTT.

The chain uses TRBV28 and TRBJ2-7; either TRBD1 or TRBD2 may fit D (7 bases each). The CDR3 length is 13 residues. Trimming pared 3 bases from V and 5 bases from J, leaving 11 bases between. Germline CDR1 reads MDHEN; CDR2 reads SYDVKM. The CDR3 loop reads CASSLGGGHEQYF. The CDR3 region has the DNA TGTGCCAGCAGTTTGGGAGGGGGCCACGAGCAGTACTTC. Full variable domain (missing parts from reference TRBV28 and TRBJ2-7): DVKVTQSSRYLVKRTGEKVFLECVQDMDHENMFWYRQDPGLGLRLIYFSYDVKMKEKGDIPEGYSVSREKKERFSLILESASTNQTSMYLCASSLGGGHEQYFGPGTRLTVT.

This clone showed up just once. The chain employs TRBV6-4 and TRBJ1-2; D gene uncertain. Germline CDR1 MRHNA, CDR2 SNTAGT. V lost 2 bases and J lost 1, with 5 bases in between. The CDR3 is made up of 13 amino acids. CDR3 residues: CASSDSFNYGYTF. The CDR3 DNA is TGTGCCAGCAGTGACAGCTTTAACTATGGCTACACCTTC.

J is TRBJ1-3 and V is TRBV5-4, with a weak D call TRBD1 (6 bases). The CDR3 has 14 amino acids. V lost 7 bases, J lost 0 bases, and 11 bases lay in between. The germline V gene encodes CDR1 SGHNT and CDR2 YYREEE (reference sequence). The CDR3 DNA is TGTGCCAGCGGACCGGACAGCTCTGGAAACACCATATATTTT. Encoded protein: CASGPDSSGNTIYF.

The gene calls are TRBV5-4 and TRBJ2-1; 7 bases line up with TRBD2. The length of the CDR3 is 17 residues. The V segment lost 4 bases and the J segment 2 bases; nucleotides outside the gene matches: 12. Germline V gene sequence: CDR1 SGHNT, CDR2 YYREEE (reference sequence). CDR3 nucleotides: TGTGCCAGCAGCGAGGATGAGCGGGACTCAACCTACAATGAGCAGTTCTTC. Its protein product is CASSEDERDSTYNEQFF.

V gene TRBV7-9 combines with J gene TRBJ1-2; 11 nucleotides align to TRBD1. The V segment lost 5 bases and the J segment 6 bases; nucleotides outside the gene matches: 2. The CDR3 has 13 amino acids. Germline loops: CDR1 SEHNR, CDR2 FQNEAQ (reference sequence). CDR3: CASSPDRGHGYTF. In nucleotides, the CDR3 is TGTGCCAGCAGCCCGGACAGGGGGCATGGCTACACCTTC. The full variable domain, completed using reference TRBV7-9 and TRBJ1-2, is DTGVSQNPRHKITKRGQNVTFRCDPISEHNRLYWYRQTLGQGPEFLTYFQNEAQLEKSRLLSDRFSAERPKGSFSTLEIQRTEQGDSAMYLCASSPDRGHGYTFGSGTRLTVV.

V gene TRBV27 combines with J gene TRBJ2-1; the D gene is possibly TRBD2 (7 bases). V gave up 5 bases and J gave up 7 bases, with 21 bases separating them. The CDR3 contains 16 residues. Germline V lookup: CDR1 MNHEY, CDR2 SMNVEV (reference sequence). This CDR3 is CASSLEGGHSNNEQFF. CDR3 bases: TGTGCCAGCAGTCTTGAGGGGGGGCATTCGAATAATGAGCAGTTCTTC.

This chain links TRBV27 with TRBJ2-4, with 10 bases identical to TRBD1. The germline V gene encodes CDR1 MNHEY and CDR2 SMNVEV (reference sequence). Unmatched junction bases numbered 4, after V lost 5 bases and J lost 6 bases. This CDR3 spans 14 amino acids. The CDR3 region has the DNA TGTGCCAGCAGTCCGGGACAGGGGACAAACATTCAGTACTTC. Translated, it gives CASSPGQGTNIQYF.

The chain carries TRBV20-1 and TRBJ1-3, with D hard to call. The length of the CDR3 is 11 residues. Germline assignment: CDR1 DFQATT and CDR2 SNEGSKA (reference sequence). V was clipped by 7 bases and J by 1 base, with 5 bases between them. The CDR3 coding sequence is TGCAGTGTCCTATCTGGAAACACCATATATTTT. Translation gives CSVLSGNTIYF.

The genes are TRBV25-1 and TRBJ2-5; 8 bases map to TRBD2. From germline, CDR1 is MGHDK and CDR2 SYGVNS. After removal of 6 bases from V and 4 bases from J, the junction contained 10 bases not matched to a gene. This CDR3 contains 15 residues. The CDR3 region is CASSRYSGEGETQYF. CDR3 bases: TGTGCCAGCAGCCGATATAGCGGGGAGGGAGAGACCCAGTACTTC.

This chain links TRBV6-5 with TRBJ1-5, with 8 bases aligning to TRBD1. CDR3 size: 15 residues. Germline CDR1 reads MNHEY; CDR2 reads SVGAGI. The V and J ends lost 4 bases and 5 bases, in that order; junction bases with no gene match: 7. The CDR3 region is CASSFRQGRHQPQHF. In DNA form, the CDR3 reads TGTGCCAGCAGTTTTCGACAGGGGAGGCATCAGCCCCAGCATTTT.

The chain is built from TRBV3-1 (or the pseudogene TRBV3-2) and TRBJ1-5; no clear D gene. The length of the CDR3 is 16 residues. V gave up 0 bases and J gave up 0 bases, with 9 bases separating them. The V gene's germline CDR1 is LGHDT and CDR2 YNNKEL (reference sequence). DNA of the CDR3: TGTGCCAGCAGCCAAGACTTTAGACATAGCAATCAGCCCCAGCATTTT. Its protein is CASSQDFRHSNQPQHF.

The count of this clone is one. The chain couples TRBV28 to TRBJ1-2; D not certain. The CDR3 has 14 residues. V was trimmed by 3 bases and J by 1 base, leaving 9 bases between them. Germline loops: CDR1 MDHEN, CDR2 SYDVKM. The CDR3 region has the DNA TGTGCCAGCAGTTTCCGCGAGAGTAACTATGGCTACACCTTC. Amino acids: CASSFRESNYGYTF.

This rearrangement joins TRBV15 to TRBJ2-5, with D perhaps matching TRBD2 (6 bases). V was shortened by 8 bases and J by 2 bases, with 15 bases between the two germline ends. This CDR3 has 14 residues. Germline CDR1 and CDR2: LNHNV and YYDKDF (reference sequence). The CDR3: CATRAGQLQETQYF. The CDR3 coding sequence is TGTGCCACCCGAGCGGGCCAGCTTCAAGAGACCCAGTACTTC.

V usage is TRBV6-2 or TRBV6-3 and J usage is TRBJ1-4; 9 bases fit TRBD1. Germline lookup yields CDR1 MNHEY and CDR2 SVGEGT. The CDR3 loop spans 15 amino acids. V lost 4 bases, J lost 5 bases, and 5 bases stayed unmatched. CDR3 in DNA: TGTGCCAGCAGTTCTGCCGGGACAGGGAATGAAAAACTGTTTTTT. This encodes CASSSAGTGNEKLFF.

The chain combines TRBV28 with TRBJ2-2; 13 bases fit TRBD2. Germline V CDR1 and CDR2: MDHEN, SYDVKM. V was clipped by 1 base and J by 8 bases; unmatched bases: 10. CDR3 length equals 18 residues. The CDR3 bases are TGTGCCAGCAGTTTATTCCATACTAGCGGGGGGGCCCGAGGGGAGCTGTTTTTT. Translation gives CASSLFHTSGGARGELFF.

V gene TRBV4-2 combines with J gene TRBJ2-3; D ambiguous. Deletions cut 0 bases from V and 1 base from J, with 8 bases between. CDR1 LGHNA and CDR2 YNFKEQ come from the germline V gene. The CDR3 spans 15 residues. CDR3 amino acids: CASSQDRTGTDTQYF. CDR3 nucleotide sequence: TGTGCCAGCAGCCAAGATAGGACGGGCACAGATACGCAGTATTTT.

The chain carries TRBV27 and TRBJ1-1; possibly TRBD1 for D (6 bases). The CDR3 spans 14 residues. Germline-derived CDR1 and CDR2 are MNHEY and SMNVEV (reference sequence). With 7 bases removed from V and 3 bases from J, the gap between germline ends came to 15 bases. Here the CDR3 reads CASTPRGRHTEAFF. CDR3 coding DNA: TGTGCCAGCACGCCTAGGGGGAGGCACACTGAAGCTTTCTTT.

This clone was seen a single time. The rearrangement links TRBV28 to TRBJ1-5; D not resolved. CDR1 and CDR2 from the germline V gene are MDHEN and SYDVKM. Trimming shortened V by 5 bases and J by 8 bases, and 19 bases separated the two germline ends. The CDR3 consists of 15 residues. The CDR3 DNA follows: TGTGCCAGCAGTCCCCCCCTACAGCGACTTGAGCCCCAGCATTTT. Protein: CASSPPLQRLEPQHF.

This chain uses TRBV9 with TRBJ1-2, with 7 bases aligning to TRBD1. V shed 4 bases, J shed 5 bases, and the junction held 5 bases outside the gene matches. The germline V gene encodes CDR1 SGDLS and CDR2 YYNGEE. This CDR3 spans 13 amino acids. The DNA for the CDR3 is TGTGCCAGCAGCCAAGGACAGGCGTATGGCTACACCTTC. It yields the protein CASSQGQAYGYTF.

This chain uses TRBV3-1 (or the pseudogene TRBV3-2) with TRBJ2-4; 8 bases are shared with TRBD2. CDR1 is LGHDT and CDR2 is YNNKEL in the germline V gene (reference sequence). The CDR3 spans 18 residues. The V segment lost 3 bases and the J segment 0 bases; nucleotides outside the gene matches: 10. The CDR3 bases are TGTGCCAGCAGCCACTTGGGACGGGGGGGACGAGCCAAAAACATTCAGTACTTC. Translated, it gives CASSHLGRGGRAKNIQYF.

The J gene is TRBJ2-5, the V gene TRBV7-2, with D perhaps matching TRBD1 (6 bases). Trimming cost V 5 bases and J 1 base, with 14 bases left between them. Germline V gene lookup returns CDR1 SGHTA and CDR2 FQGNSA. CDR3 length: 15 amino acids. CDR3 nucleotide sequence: TGTGCCAGCAGCAGAATGGGGACACTCCAAGAGACCCAGTACTTC. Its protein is CASSRMGTLQETQYF.

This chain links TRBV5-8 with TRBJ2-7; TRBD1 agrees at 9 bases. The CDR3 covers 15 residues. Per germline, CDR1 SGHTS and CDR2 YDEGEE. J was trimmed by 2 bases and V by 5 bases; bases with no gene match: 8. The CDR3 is CASRIGQGFAYEQYF. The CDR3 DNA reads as TGTGCCAGCAGAATAGGACAGGGGTTCGCCTACGAGCAGTACTTC.